This T cell receptor (beta chain) was sequenced in a study of regulatory T cells in long-lasting Graves disease. Study context: Graves' patients with a new diagnosis had received antithyroid drugs under 3 months. Study-wide results and limits: Having few samples may have compromised the accuracy. Under persistent disease, TRBV28, TRBJ1-2 and TRBJ2-5 were used preferentially.

CDR3 length: 14 residues. Germline-derived CDR1 and CDR2 are MDHEN and SYDVKM. V lost 4 bases and J lost 2; bases outside the gene matches: 5. Assembly of TCR beta libraries relied on iRepertoire HTBI primers together with Arm-PCR of CDR3 regions. MiXCR, applied by TCRdb to the multiplex PCR reads, yields one record per CDR3 protein. The sample holds over 200,000 distinct CDR3 sequences, 15% to 20% seen once. With respect to this clonotype: Its antigen is currently unknown.

Time point here: newly diagnosed GD, antithyroid drugs for less than 3 months. From PBMCs, RNA was extracted and then used to make the TCR library. The same sample was also used in a study of T cells in Graves' hyperthyroidism and ophthalmopathy. That work contributes: Patients were excluded because of uncontrolled infection, other autoimmune disease, pregnancy or lactation.

The chain is built from TRBV28 and TRBJ2-7, with 7 nucleotides matching TRBD1. Source: peripheral blood mononuclear cells (PBMCs), taken at new diagnosis, from a patient treated with antithyroid drugs. The TCR was taken from a woman aged 25 to 45 with Graves disease. The CDR3 loop is CASSSTGNPYEQYF. CDR3 sequence (DNA): TGTGCCAGCAGTTCGACAGGGAACCCCTACGAGCAGTACTTC.